This T cell receptor (beta chain) is from a study of blood T cell repertoires in COVID-19. Study-level background: Sites in the United States, Italy and Spain provided acute and convalescent COVID-19 samples.

The germline gives CDR1 SGHVS, CDR2 FQNEAQ. J was trimmed by 7 bases and V by 5 bases; bases with no gene match: 10. This CDR3 region has 15 residues. This table comes from immunoSEQ multiplex PCR, and its TCRdb copy is limited to in-frame clones, with some not included. Of 90,000 to 120,000 clones listed, about 88% are singletons. The rearrangement links TRBV7-8 to TRBJ2-2; 7 nucleotides match TRBD1. The source material was peripheral blood. This sequence was found in a human donor in a cohort sampled during active COVID-19. The CDR3, as DNA: TGTGCCAGCAGCCCCTCGACAGGGATGGTCGGGGAGCTGTTTTTT. The encoded protein is CASSPSTGMVGELFF.